This T cell receptor beta chain was observed in a study of tumor-infiltrating lymphocytes in primary liver carcinoma. Concerning this clonotype itself: Germline and junction disagree at one end, which may indicate a read error.

TCR beta cDNA was prepared out of roughly 500 ng total RNA by means of a constant-region primer. For TCR beta, libraries were produced by three nested multiplex PCR rounds using slightly modified ARM-PCR. Amplification in the first two PCR rounds was performed using TRBV1-TRBV30 forward primers and a C-beta reverse primer for 9 to 11 cycles each. TCRdb passed the multiplex PCR reads through MiXCR, listing each CDR3 protein once. The data show more than 75,000 distinct CDR3 sequences, 72% seen once. CDR3 length: 13 amino acids. Germline CDR1 and CDR2: MNHNS and SASEGT. The study co-extracted DNA and RNA from around 20-30 mg of unsorted bulk tissue.

This sequence was found in a man between 40 and 49 years old with primary liver carcinoma and hepatitis B virus infection. The rearrangement joins TRBV6-1 to TRBJ2-7, with D unresolved. Sequenced sample: liver tumor tissue from sampling region 1. Subset in this sample: tumor region T1, superior pole. CDR3 in amino acids: CAGSAPGTHEQYF. DNA for the CDR3: TGTGCCGGCAGTGCCCCAGGAACCCACGAGCAGTATTTC.